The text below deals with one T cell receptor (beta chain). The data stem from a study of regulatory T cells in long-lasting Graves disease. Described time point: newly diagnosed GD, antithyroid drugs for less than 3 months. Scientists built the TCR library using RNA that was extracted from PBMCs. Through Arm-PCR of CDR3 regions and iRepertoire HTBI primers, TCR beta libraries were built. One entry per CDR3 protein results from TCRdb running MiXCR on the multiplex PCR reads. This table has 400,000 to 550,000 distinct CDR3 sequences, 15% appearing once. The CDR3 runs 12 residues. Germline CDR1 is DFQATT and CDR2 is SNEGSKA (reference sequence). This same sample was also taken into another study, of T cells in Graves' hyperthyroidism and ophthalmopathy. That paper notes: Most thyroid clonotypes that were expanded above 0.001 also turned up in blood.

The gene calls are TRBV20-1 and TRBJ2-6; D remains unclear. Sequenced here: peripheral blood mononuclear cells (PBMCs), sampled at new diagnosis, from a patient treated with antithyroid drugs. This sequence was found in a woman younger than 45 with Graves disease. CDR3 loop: CLQNSGANVLTF. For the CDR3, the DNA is TGCCTACAGAACTCTGGGGCCAACGTCCTGACTTTC.